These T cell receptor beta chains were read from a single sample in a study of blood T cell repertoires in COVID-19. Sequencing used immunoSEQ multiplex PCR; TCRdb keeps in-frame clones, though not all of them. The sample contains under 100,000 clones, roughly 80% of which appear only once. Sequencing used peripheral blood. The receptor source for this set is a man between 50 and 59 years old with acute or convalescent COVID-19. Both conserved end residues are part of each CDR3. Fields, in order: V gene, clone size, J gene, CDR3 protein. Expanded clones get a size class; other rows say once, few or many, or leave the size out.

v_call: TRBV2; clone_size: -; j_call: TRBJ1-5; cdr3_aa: CASASQGEQPQHF
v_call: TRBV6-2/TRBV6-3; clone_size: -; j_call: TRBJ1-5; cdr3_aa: CASSYGGENQPQHF
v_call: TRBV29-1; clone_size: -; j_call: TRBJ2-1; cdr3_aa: CSVVGGLAGVRRGNEQFF
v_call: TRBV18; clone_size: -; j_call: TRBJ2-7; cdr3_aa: CASSPGQGADEQYF
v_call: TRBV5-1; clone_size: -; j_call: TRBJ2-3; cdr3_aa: CASRGGGRSDTQYF
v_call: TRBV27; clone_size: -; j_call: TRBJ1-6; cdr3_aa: CASSSARGGSSPLHF
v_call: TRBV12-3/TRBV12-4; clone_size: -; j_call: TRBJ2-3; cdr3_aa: CASSLGTTSTQYF
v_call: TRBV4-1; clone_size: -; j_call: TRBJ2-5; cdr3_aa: CASSQNVQLQETQYF
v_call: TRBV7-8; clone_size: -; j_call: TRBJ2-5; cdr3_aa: CASSQDRAAETQYF
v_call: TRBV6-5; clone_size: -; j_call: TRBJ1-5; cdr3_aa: CASSYPTGNGQPQHF
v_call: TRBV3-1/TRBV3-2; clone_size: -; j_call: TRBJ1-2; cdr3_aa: CASSQGSAGYGYTF
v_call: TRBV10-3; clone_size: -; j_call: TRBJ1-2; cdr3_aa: CAITGAEGYTF
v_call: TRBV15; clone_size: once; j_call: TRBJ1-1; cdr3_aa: CATSRDSWWGQANTEAFF
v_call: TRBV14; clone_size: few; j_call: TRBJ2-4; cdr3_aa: CASSQPTSGGKNIQYF
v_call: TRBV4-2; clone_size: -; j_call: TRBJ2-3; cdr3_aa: CASRRGGTGDTQYF
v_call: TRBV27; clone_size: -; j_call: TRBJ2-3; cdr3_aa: CASSVWGERTDTQYF
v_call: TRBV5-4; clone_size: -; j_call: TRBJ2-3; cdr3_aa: CASSLGGLSTDTQYF
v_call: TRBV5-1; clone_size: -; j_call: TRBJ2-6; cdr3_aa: CASGRGDSGANVLTF
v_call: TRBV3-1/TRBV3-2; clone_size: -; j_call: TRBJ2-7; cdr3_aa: CASGPGGTYEQYF
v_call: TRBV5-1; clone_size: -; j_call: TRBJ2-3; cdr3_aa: CASSLAGQSTDTQYF
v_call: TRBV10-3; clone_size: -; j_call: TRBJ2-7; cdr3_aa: CAISETGANYEQYF
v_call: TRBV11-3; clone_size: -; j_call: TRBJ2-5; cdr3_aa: CASSLETGVGETQYF
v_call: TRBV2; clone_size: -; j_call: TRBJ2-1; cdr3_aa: CASSRVAGGYNEQFF
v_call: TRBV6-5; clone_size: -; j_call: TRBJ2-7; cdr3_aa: CASRPGTGRYEQYF
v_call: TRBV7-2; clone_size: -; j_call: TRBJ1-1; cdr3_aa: CASSLEGGGTEAFF
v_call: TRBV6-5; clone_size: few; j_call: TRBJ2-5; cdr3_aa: CASSYSRGRAQYF
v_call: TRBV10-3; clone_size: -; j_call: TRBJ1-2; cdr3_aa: CAIRGQGAGYGYTF
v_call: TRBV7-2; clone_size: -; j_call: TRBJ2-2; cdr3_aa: CASRTQASGRASSGELFF
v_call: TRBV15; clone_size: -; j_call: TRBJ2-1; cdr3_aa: CATSSEYGRAGNEQFF
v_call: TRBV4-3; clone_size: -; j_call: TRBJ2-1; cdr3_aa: CASSQDGNRYNEQFF
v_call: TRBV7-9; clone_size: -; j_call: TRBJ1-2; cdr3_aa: CASSLVPGEGYTF
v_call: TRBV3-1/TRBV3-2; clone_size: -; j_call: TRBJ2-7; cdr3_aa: CASSPPSIGTGSEQYF
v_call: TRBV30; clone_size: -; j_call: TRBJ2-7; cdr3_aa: CAWIFGDYLYEQYF
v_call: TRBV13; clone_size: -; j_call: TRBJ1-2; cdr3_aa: CASSLNRQGTKGYTF
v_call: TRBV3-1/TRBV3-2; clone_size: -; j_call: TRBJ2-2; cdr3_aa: CASREEGAGNTGELFF
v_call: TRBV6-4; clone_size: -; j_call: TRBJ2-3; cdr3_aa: CASSDSSAGAYTQYF
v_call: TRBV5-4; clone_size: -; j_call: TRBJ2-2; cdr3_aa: CASSSPSGGATGELFF
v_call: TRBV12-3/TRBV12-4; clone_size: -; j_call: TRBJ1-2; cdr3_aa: CASTYFRNYGYTF
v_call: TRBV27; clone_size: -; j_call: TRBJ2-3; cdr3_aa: CASSPKTLAGSRTDTQYF
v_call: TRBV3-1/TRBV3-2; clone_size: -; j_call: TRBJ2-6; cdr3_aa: CASSQDDGTSDHSGANVLTF
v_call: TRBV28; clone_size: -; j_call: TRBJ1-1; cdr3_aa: CASSLNGIEAFF
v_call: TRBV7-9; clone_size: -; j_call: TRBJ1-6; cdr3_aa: CASSLGTLDSPLHF
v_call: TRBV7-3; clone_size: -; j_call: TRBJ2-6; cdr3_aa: CASSPELAGVSGANVLTF
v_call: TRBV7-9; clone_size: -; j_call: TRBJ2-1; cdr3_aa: CASREAGGNNEQFF
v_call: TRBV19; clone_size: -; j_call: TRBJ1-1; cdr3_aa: CASTPPGMNTEAFF
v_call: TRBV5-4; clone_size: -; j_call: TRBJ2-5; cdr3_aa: CASSLALDHLGETQYF